The 21 T cell receptor beta chains below all came from one sample that was sequenced in a study of PD-L1 blockade in urothelial cancer. Assay used: immunoSEQ multiplex PCR; TCRdb lists only in-frame clones, some missing. The table includes 30,000 to 35,000 clones, 84% detected once. The specimen was PBMCs, collected around atezolizumab (anti-PD-L1) treatment. These receptor sequences come from a man between 60 and 70 years old with urothelial cancer.

The chain has TRBV5-1 and TRBJ2-5; TRBD1 matches 8 bases. The length of the CDR3 is 15 residues. V trimming: 0 bases; J trimming: 2 bases; junction bases outside the gene matches: 3. Germline CDR1 and CDR2: SGHRS and YFSETQ. CDR3 DNA sequence: TGCGCCAGCAGCTTGGGGACAGGGCCTCAAGAGACCCAGTACTTC. Translated, it gives CASSLGTGPQETQYF.

This clone was counted a single time. The rearrangement uses TRBV5-1 and TRBJ2-3, with 12 nucleotides matching TRBD1. CDR3 length equals 16 residues. From germline, CDR1 is SGHRS and CDR2 YFSETQ. The junction had 8 bases not matched to a gene; V was cut back by 4 bases and J by 5 bases. In DNA, the CDR3 is TGCGCCAGCAGCCTATCGGGACAGGGGGCCGGAGATACGCAGTATTTT. It codes for CASSLSGQGAGDTQYF.

This chain uses TRBV6-5 with TRBJ2-3; D possibly corresponds to TRBD2 (6 bases). V was cut by 8 bases and J by 3 bases, with 15 bases left in between. Germline loops: CDR1 MNHEY, CDR2 SVGAGI. The CDR3 loop spans 14 amino acids. This CDR3 is CASSRGEVTDTQYF. The DNA of the CDR3 is TGTGCCAGCTCGAGAGGGGAGGTAACAGATACGCAGTATTTT.

The chain has TRBV30 and TRBJ2-1; D might be TRBD1 (6 bases). The CDR3 is 13 residues long. Deletions cut 3 bases from V and 10 bases from J, with 16 bases between. The germline V gene encodes CDR1 GTSNPN and CDR2 SVGIG (reference sequence). CDR3 sequence: CAWSPRGLDEQFF. DNA of the CDR3: TGTGCCTGGAGCCCTAGGGGGTTGGACGAGCAGTTCTTC.

This chain uses TRBV5-1 with TRBJ1-6; D is possibly TRBD1 (6 bases). Deletions cut 0 bases from V and 6 bases from J, with 10 bases between. The CDR3 is 15 amino acids. CDR1 and CDR2 (germline): SGHRS, YFSETQ. The CDR3 DNA sequence: TGCGCCAGCAGCTTGGCCGGACAGCCTAATTCACCCCTCCACTTT. This codes for CASSLAGQPNSPLHF. The whole variable domain, remainder taken from reference TRBV5-1 and TRBJ1-6, is KAGVTQTPRYLIKTRGQQVTLSCSPISGHRSVSWYQQTPGQGLQFLFEYFSETQRNKGNFPGRFSGRQFSNSRSEMNVSTLELGDSALYLCASSLAGQPNSPLHFGNGTRLTVT.

The chain is built from TRBV29-1 and TRBJ2-1; a weak D match, TRBD2 (6 bases). The CDR3 covers 15 residues. Deletions cut 3 bases from V and 5 bases from J, with 17 bases between. Germline V gene sequence: CDR1 SQVTM, CDR2 ANQGSEA. The chain's CDR3 is CSVESGSGRNNEQFF. CDR3 nucleotide sequence: TGCAGCGTTGAGAGTGGCAGTGGGAGGAACAATGAGCAGTTCTTC.

The count of this clone is one. CDR3 coding DNA: TGTGCCAGCAGCGAAATGGGACAGGCGAACACTGAAGCTTTCTTT. The encoded protein is CASSEMGQANTEAFF. The chain combines TRBV7-2 with TRBJ1-1; 8 nucleotides align to TRBD1. CDR1 SGHTA and CDR2 FQGNSA come from the germline V gene. After removal of 5 bases from V and 1 base from J, the junction contained 6 bases not matched to a gene. The CDR3 sequence is 15 residues long.

J is TRBJ2-3 and V is TRBV9; 8 positions match TRBD2. There are 15 residues in the CDR3. Per the germline V gene, CDR1 is SGDLS and CDR2 is YYNGEE. V was pared by 3 bases and J by 2 bases, with 5 bases of the junction left unmatched. The DNA of the CDR3 is TGTGCCAGCAGCGGTATAGCGGGGTACACAGATACGCAGTATTTT. Its protein is CASSGIAGYTDTQYF.

The V and J genes are TRBV18 and TRBJ1-2, with 8 bases that match TRBD1. CDR3 length: 15 amino acids. V gave up 1 base and J gave up 8 bases; unmatched junction bases: 9. CDR1 and CDR2 from the germline V gene are KGHSH and LQKENI. CDR3 DNA sequence: TGTGCCAGCTCACCACACCGAGACAGGGGAGAGGGCTACACCTTC. It encodes CASSPHRDRGEGYTF. Using reference TRBV18 and TRBJ1-2 for the parts outside the CDR3, the full variable domain is NAGVMQNPRHLVRRRGQEARLRCSPMKGHSHVYWYRQLPEEGLKFMVYLQKENIIDESGMPKERFSAEFPKEGPSILRIQQVVRGDSAAYFCASSPHRDRGEGYTFGSGTRLTVV.

The chain is built from TRBV6-5 and TRBJ1-2; 7 bases line up with TRBD1. The CDR3 spans 13 residues. The germline CDR1 and CDR2 sequences are MNHEY and SVGAGI. The junction had 4 bases not matched to a gene; V was cut back by 6 bases and J by 3 bases. Here the CDR3 reads CASSGTVDYGYTF. CDR3 sequence (DNA): TGTGCCAGCAGCGGGACAGTCGACTATGGCTACACCTTC.

The chain recombines TRBV6-1 with TRBJ2-7; perhaps TRBD1 as D (5 bases). The CDR3 extends over 14 amino acids. CDR1 is MNHNS and CDR2 is SASEGT in the germline V gene. Between the trimmed V and J ends, which lost 7 bases and 1 base, there was a span of 14 bases. The CDR3 loop is CASTIGAASYEQYF. Written as DNA, the CDR3 is TGTGCCAGCACCATAGGGGCAGCTTCCTACGAGCAGTACTTC.

The J gene is TRBJ2-3, the V gene TRBV10-3, with 10 positions matching TRBD1. There are 14 residues in the CDR3. V lost 6 bases and J lost 1; bases outside the gene matches: 1. CDR1 is ENHRY, CDR2 SYGVKD, per germline. The chain's CDR3 is CAIRTGGGTDTQYF. DNA for the CDR3: TGTGCCATCAGGACAGGGGGCGGCACAGATACGCAGTATTTT.

This clone was detected once. The V and J genes are TRBV6-5 and TRBJ2-1; 10 bases are a match to TRBD2. J was trimmed by 6 bases and V by 6 bases; bases with no gene match: 5. The CDR3 loop spans 14 amino acids. Germline lookup yields CDR1 MNHEY and CDR2 SVGAGI. DNA of the CDR3: TGTGCCAGCAGAAAAGCGGGGGGGGGCAATGAGCAGTTCTTC. Encoded protein: CASRKAGGGNEQFF.

This clone was detected once. J is TRBJ1-1 and V is TRBV5-6; D remains unclear. CDR1 and CDR2 (germline): SGHDT, YYEEEE. V was pared by 0 bases and J by 6 bases, with 9 bases between. The CDR3 runs 13 residues. The CDR3 reads CASSLGQRPEAFF. CDR3 DNA sequence: TGTGCCAGCAGCTTGGGGCAGAGGCCTGAAGCTTTCTTT. Variable domain in full (rest from reference TRBV5-6 and TRBJ1-1): DAGVTQSPTHLIKTRGQQVTLRCSPKSGHDTVSWYQQALGQGPQFIFQYYEEEERQRGNFPDRFSGHQFPNYSSELNVNALLLGDSALYLCASSLGQRPEAFFGQGTRLTVV.

The chain joins TRBV19 to TRBJ1-5, with 10 bases fitting TRBD1. Germline V lookup: CDR1 LNHDA, CDR2 SQIVND (reference sequence). This CDR3 spans 16 amino acids. J lost 5 bases, V lost 6 bases, and 10 bases had no gene match. The CDR3 is CASSPTGGMTDQPQHF. CDR3 nucleotides: TGTGCCAGTAGCCCGACAGGGGGCATGACCGATCAGCCCCAGCATTTT.

The V gene is TRBV2, the J gene TRBJ2-3, with a tentative D call TRBD1 (5 bases). Trimming removed 6 bases at V and 1 base at J, with 5 bases between. In germline, CDR1 is SNHLY, CDR2 FYNNEI. CDR3 length: 12 amino acids. The CDR3 protein is CASRGGTDTQYF. The CDR3 DNA reads as TGTGCCAGCAGAGGGGGCACAGATACGCAGTATTTT.

Turning to this clone: At one end the junction does not follow the germline gene, possibly because of a read error. The V call is TRBV7-7, the J call TRBJ1-5; 11 nucleotides align to TRBD1. The CDR3 covers 18 residues. Per germline, CDR1 SSHAT and CDR2 FNYEAQ (reference sequence). CDR3 in amino acids: CASSLQDRGLSVSQPQHF. The CDR3 region has the DNA TGTGCTAGCAGCCTCCAGGACAGGGGGCTCTCCGTAAGTCAGCCCCAGCATTTT.

The V and J genes are TRBV6-1 and TRBJ1-5; 8 nucleotides line up with TRBD1. The V segment lost 6 bases and the J segment 2 bases; nucleotides outside the gene matches: 3. Germline V lookup: CDR1 MNHNS, CDR2 SASEGT. There are 14 residues in the CDR3. CDR3 sequence reads: CASRPTGGNQPQHF. CDR3 DNA sequence: TGTGCCAGCAGGCCGACAGGGGGCAATCAGCCCCAGCATTTT.

This clone has just a few counts. This chain uses TRBV5-6 with TRBJ1-4, with a tentative D call TRBD1 (6 bases). V was trimmed by 3 bases and J by 4 bases, leaving 16 bases between them. The CDR3 runs 16 residues. Germline lookup yields CDR1 SGHDT and CDR2 YYEEEE. This chain's CDR3 is CASSSLAGAHNEKLFF. CDR3 in DNA: TGTGCCAGCAGCTCCTTGGCAGGGGCCCATAATGAAAAACTGTTTTTT. The full variable domain, with the rest looked up from reference TRBV5-6 and TRBJ1-4, is DAGVTQSPTHLIKTRGQQVTLRCSPKSGHDTVSWYQQALGQGPQFIFQYYEEEERQRGNFPDRFSGHQFPNYSSELNVNALLLGDSALYLCASSSLAGAHNEKLFFGSGTQLSVL.

This rearrangement joins TRBV5-4 to TRBJ1-2; 8 bases fit TRBD1. Trimming took 0 bases from V and 3 from J; bases not matched to a gene: 4. The germline V gene has CDR1 SGHNT and CDR2 YYREEE (reference sequence). This CDR3 has 15 amino acids. CDR3 DNA sequence: TGTGCCAGCAGCTTGGGGACAGGGCCGGACTATGGCTACACCTTC. Amino acid sequence: CASSLGTGPDYGYTF.

This clone was recorded only once. V usage is TRBV18 and J usage is TRBJ1-6; maybe TRBD1 (6 bases). The CDR3 runs to 17 residues. Trimming shortened V by 3 bases and J by 0 bases, and 12 bases separated the two germline ends. Germline CDR1 is KGHSH and CDR2 is LQKENI. CDR3 sequence reads: CASSPAGDLSYNSPLHF. The CDR3 DNA sequence: TGTGCCAGCTCACCGGCAGGGGACCTCTCCTATAATTCACCCCTCCACTTT.